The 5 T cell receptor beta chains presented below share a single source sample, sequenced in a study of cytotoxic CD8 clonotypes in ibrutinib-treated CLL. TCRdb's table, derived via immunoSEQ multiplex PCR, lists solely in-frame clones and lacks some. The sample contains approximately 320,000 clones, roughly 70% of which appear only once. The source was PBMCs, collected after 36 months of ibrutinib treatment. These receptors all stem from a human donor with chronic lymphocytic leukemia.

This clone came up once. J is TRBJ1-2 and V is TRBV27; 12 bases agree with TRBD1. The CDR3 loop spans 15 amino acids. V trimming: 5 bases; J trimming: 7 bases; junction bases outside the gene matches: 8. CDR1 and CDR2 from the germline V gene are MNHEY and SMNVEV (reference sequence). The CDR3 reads CASSPPGQGAGGYTF. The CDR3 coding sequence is TGTGCCAGCAGTCCACCGGGACAGGGGGCAGGTGGCTACACCTTC.

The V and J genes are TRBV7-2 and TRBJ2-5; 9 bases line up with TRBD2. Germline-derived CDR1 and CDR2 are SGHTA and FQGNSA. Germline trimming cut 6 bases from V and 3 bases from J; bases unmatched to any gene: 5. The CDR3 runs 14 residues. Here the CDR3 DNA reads TGTGCCAGCAGACAGGGACTAGCCGAAGAGACCCAGTACTTC. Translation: CASRQGLAEETQYF.

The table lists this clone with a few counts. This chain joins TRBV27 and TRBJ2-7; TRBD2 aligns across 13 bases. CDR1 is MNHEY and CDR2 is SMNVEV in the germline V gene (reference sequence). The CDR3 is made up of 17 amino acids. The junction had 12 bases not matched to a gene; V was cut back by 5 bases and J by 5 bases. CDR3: CASSPRGLAGIMNEQYF. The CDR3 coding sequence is TGTGCCAGCAGTCCCCGGGGACTAGCGGGAATTATGAACGAGCAGTACTTC.

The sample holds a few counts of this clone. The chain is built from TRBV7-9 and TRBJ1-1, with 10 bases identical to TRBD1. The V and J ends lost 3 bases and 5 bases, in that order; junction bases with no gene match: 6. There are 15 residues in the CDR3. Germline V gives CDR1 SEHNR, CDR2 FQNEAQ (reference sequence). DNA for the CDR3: TGTGCCAGCAGCTTTAGACAGGGGGCTGATACTGAAGCTTTCTTT. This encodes CASSFRQGADTEAFF.

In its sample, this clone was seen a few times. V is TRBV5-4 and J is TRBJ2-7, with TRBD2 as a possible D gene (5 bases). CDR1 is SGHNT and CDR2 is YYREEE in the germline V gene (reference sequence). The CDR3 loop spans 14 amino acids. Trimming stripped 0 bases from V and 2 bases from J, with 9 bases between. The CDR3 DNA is TGTGCCAGCAGCTTGGGTCAGGAGGCCTACGAGCAGTACTTC. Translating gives CASSLGQEAYEQYF.